The clone carrying this T cell receptor (beta chain) appeared once. This entry belongs to a study of blood T cell repertoires in COVID-19. Study background: Samples representing acute and convalescent COVID-19 were sourced from the United States, Italy and Spain. PBMCs, B-cell-depleted T cells, or T cells provided the cDNA or gDNA that made up the material.

Authors' processing steps: Amplification with reference gene primers provided the estimates of nucleated cell counts. TCRdb keeps only in-frame clones here, not all; method: immunoSEQ multiplex PCR. The V and J calls and the clone size are those of that table, but D and trimming were determined from the DNA. The table records about 110,000 clones, roughly four fifths of them present only once. The source is a woman in her sixties or seventies with acute or convalescent COVID-19. The specimen sequenced was peripheral blood.

The CDR3 protein is CASSLGTSPRNEQFF. CDR3 coding DNA: TGTGCCAGCAGTTTAGGGACTAGCCCTAGGAATGAGCAGTTCTTC. The V call is TRBV6-2 or TRBV6-3, the J call TRBJ2-1; 9 bases are a match to TRBD2. Per the germline V gene, CDR1 is MNHEY and CDR2 is SVGEGT. The ends lost 4 bases at V and 7 bases at J; junction bases unmatched: 8. This CDR3 region has 15 residues.